A single sample gave rise to the 28 T cell receptor beta chains below, sequenced in a study of blood T cell repertoires in COVID-19. TCRdb's copy holds only in-frame clones and misses some; the assay was immunoSEQ multiplex PCR. The profile shows 79,000 or so clones, 75% to 90% of them singletons. Sequenced input: peripheral blood. The source is a human donor in a cohort sampled during active COVID-19.

The chain is built from TRBV2 and TRBJ2-2; D might be TRBD2 (5 bases). V gave up 8 bases and J gave up 5 bases, with 9 bases separating them. This CDR3 has 12 residues. CDR1 and CDR2 from the germline V gene are SNHLY and FYNNEI. Written as DNA, the CDR3 is TGTGCCAGCCGACTATATACCGGGGAGCTGTTTTTT. Translating it yields CASRLYTGELFF.

The chain is built from TRBV28 and TRBJ2-5; 11 nucleotides match TRBD2. The germline V gene has CDR1 MDHEN and CDR2 SYDVKM. The J segment lost 1 base and the V segment lost 6 bases, leaving 7 bases of the junction unmatched. CDR3 length: 16 amino acids. The DNA of the CDR3 is TGTGCCAGCAGCTCCGGACTAGCGGGCCCCCAAGAGACCCAGTACTTC. It codes for CASSSGLAGPQETQYF.

This clone was recorded once. V usage is TRBV7-9 and J usage is TRBJ2-5, with 8 bases fitting TRBD2. V shed 2 bases and J 5 bases; nucleotides not matched to a gene: 13. The CDR3 runs to 17 residues. The germline V gene encodes CDR1 SEHNR and CDR2 FQNEAQ (reference sequence). CDR3 coding DNA: TGTGCCAGCAGCTTATGGGGCACTGGTAGCGGGACCGAGACCCAGTACTTC. Its protein product is CASSLWGTGSGTETQYF.

This clone was detected only a few times. The chain uses TRBV5-1 and TRBJ2-3, with 15 bases fitting TRBD2. Germline trimming cut 4 bases from V and 5 bases from J; bases unmatched to any gene: 11. This CDR3 has 18 amino acids. CDR1 and CDR2 from the germline V gene are SGHRS and YFSETQ. The CDR3 protein is CASSLRSPGLAGGDTQYF. CDR3 DNA sequence: TGCGCCAGCAGCCTACGATCCCCGGGACTAGCGGGAGGAGATACGCAGTATTTT.

The chain couples TRBV7-3 to TRBJ1-6; a possible D gene is TRBD1 (5 bases). The germline CDR1 and CDR2 sequences are SGHTA and FQGTGA. The CDR3 consists of 15 residues. V shed 2 bases and J shed 9 bases, with 14 bases lying between them. DNA for the CDR3: TGTGCCAGCAGCTTAGGCGGGGGAGGTGGTTCACCCCTCCACTTT. This codes for CASSLGGGGGSPLHF.

The chain links TRBV2 to TRBJ1-6; D unresolved. The V and J ends lost 6 bases and 8 bases respectively, with 5 bases between them. The CDR3 loop spans 11 amino acids. Germline CDR1 and CDR2: SNHLY and FYNNEI. The CDR3 sequence: CASSRDSPLHF. The DNA for the CDR3 is TGTGCCAGCAGCCGGGATTCACCCCTCCACTTT. Looking up the rest from reference TRBV2 and TRBJ1-6 gives the full variable domain: EPEVTQTPSHQVTQMGQEVILRCVPISNHLYFYWYRQILGQKVEFLVSFYNNEISEKSEIFDDQFSVERPDGSNFTLKIRSTKLEDSAMYFCASSRDSPLHFGNGTRLTVT.

Notes on this clone: Other DNA sequences in this specimen translate into the identical CDR3. The chain couples TRBV29-1 to TRBJ1-2; D might be TRBD1 (5 bases). Germline CDR1 is SQVTM and CDR2 is ANQGSEA. The CDR3 covers 11 residues. Trimming removed 7 bases at V and 2 bases at J, with 8 bases between. CDR3 sequence reads: CSATENYGYTF. The DNA for the CDR3 is TGCAGCGCGACAGAAAACTATGGCTACACCTTC.

This sequence joins TRBV5-6 and TRBJ2-1; D is possibly TRBD2 (6 bases). The length of the CDR3 is 18 residues. CDR1 is SGHDT and CDR2 is YYEEEE in the germline V gene. V was trimmed by 4 bases and J by 0 bases, leaving 20 bases between them. The CDR3 nucleotides read TGTGCCAGCAGCCCGGGGCGGGGTAGCGCGAGCTCCTACAATGAGCAGTTCTTC. Translated, it gives CASSPGRGSASSYNEQFF.

This rearrangement joins TRBV28 to TRBJ2-3; 8 nucleotides line up with TRBD2. Germline V lookup: CDR1 MDHEN, CDR2 SYDVKM. V shed 5 bases and J 0 bases; nucleotides not matched to a gene: 10. The CDR3 totals 17 residues. The CDR3 sequence is CASSPPPLAGSTDTQYF. The CDR3 DNA reads as TGTGCCAGCAGTCCACCCCCTCTAGCGGGTAGCACAGATACGCAGTATTTT.

The CDR3 spells CASSTSQGLIYGYTF. CDR3 coding DNA: TGTGCCAGCTCCACCAGCCAGGGCCTCATTTATGGCTACACCTTC. This sequence joins TRBV6-5 and TRBJ1-2, with D perhaps matching TRBD1 (5 bases). This CDR3 is built from 15 residues. V lost 8 bases, J lost 5 bases, and 21 bases lay in between. Germline values: CDR1 MNHEY, CDR2 SVGAGI.

The V gene is TRBV5-8, the J gene TRBJ1-5; no clear D gene. This CDR3 region has 18 residues. V dropped 0 bases and J dropped 5 bases, with 21 bases sitting between them. Germline V gives CDR1 SGHTS, CDR2 YDEGEE. The CDR3 region has the DNA TGTGCCAGCAGCTTGGAGCGGGCAGCTGCTTCCCCCGATCAGCCCCAGCATTTT. As protein: CASSLERAAASPDQPQHF. The whole variable domain, remainder taken from reference TRBV5-8 and TRBJ1-5, is EAGVTQSPTHLIKTRGQQATLRCSPISGHTSVYWYQQALGLGLQFLLWYDEGEERNRGNFPPRFSGRQFPNYSSELNVNALELEDSALYLCASSLERAAASPDQPQHFGDGTRLSIL.

CDR3 region: CAISWPLSYEQYF. The CDR3 region has the DNA TGTGCCATCAGTTGGCCTCTGTCCTACGAGCAGTACTTC. J is TRBJ2-7 and V is TRBV10-3; D gene ambiguous. The CDR3 extends over 13 amino acids. CDR1 and CDR2 from the germline V gene are ENHRY and SYGVKD. V lost 5 bases, J lost 1 base, and 9 bases lay in between.

V gene TRBV5-6 combines with J gene TRBJ2-5; no firm D call. The CDR3 extends over 13 amino acids. The V gene's germline CDR1 is SGHDT and CDR2 YYEEEE. The V and J ends lost 2 bases and 3 bases respectively, with 8 bases between them. The CDR3 DNA reads as TGTGCCAGCAGCTTCTACTCGGAAGAGACCCAGTACTTC. Its translation: CASSFYSEETQYF.

The chain combines TRBV6-5 with TRBJ1-4; TRBD1 matches at 9 bases. The CDR3 length is 14 residues. V was clipped by 5 bases and J by 7 bases; unmatched bases: 5. Germline loops: CDR1 MNHEY, CDR2 SVGAGI. The CDR3 reads CASSLGTGPEKLFF. CDR3 coding DNA: TGTGCCAGCAGTCTTGGGACAGGGCCTGAAAAACTGTTTTTT.

The chain recombines TRBV6-5 with TRBJ1-1; 9 nucleotides align to TRBD1. With 5 bases clipped from V and 8 bases from J, the junction kept 9 bases outside the gene matches. This CDR3 has 14 amino acids. The germline V gene encodes CDR1 MNHEY and CDR2 SVGAGI. The CDR3 DNA reads as TGTGCCAGCAGTCTTATTCTCGGGACAGGGGAAGCTTTCTTT. Encoded protein: CASSLILGTGEAFF.

The gene calls are TRBV29-1 and TRBJ1-2; D is uncertain. The germline V and J ends were trimmed by 4 bases and 6 bases, with 9 bases remaining between them. Looked up from germline, CDR1 is SQVTM and CDR2 is ANQGSEA. This CDR3 comprises 11 residues. CDR3 protein: CSVGADNGYTF. CDR3 sequence (DNA): TGCAGCGTTGGAGCAGACAATGGCTACACCTTC.

The rearrangement links TRBV7-2 to TRBJ2-7; 8 bases line up with TRBD2. V lost 2 bases, J lost 2 bases, and 8 bases stayed unmatched. This CDR3 is 16 amino acids long. Germline lookup yields CDR1 SGHTA and CDR2 FQGNSA. The CDR3 is CASSLFAGGTTYEQYF. The CDR3 DNA is TGTGCCAGCAGCTTATTTGCGGGAGGAACCACCTACGAGCAGTACTTC.

V is TRBV28 and J is TRBJ2-1; D may be TRBD2 (6 bases). V shed 6 bases and J shed 7 bases, with 13 bases lying between them. Germline V lookup: CDR1 MDHEN, CDR2 SYDVKM. This CDR3 is built from 13 residues. The DNA of the CDR3 is TGTGCCAGCAGAGGGACTTCACTTAATGAGCAGTTCTTC. It is translated as CASRGTSLNEQFF.

This rearrangement joins TRBV7-9 to TRBJ2-7, with D tentatively TRBD1 (6 bases). This CDR3 has 16 amino acids. Germline assignment: CDR1 SEHNR and CDR2 FQNEAQ (reference sequence). V dropped 4 bases and J dropped 1 base, with 17 bases sitting between them. The CDR3 reads CASSSGDRTFSYEQYF. The CDR3 coding sequence is TGTGCCAGCAGCTCCGGTGACAGGACGTTTTCCTACGAGCAGTACTTC.

The rearrangement links TRBV28 to TRBJ2-1; D gene ambiguous. The CDR3 runs 13 residues. V lost 8 bases and J 5 bases, leaving 13 bases between the germline ends. Germline V gene lookup returns CDR1 MDHEN and CDR2 SYDVKM. For the CDR3, the DNA is TGTGCCAGCTGGAGACTCTCGAACAATGAGCAGTTCTTC. It codes for CASWRLSNNEQFF. Full variable domain (remainder filled in from reference TRBV28 and TRBJ2-1): DVKVTQSSRYLVKRTGEKVFLECVQDMDHENMFWYRQDPGLGLRLIYFSYDVKMKEKGDIPEGYSVSREKKERFSLILESASTNQTSMYLCASWRLSNNEQFFGPGTRLTVL.

The chain has TRBV28 and TRBJ1-1; possibly TRBD1 for D (5 bases). The germline V gene has CDR1 MDHEN and CDR2 SYDVKM. The CDR3 is 18 residues long. Between the trimmed V and J ends, which lost 3 bases and 0 bases, there was a span of 20 bases. CDR3: CASSFSGPSSVMNTEAFF. The CDR3 bases are TGTGCCAGCAGTTTTTCAGGGCCATCGAGTGTCATGAACACTGAAGCTTTCTTT.

This clone appeared a single time. This sequence joins TRBV29-1 and TRBJ2-1; 7 nucleotides agree with TRBD1. The CDR3 is 12 residues long. Per the germline V gene, CDR1 is SQVTM and CDR2 is ANQGSEA. The junction had 4 bases not matched to a gene; V was cut back by 6 bases and J by 5 bases. In DNA, the CDR3 is TGCAGCGTCCGACAGGGCCACAATGAGCAGTTCTTC. This encodes CSVRQGHNEQFF.

This rearrangement joins TRBV6-5 to TRBJ1-2; tentatively, D is TRBD1 (6 bases). The CDR3 totals 13 residues. CDR1 and CDR2 (germline): MNHEY, SVGAGI. The ends were cut back, 7 bases at V and 8 bases at J, with 17 bases in the middle. The CDR3 DNA reads TGTGCCAGCACCGACTCTTCCAGGGGCGGCTACACCTTC. This translates into CASTDSSRGGYTF.

This clone came up once. The CDR3: CASSTRDRGSYNEQFF. The CDR3 nucleotides read TGTGCCAGCAGCACCCGGGACAGGGGTTCCTACAATGAGCAGTTCTTC. V gene TRBV3-1 (or the pseudogene TRBV3-2) combines with J gene TRBJ2-1; 10 bases are a match to TRBD1. CDR3 length: 16 residues. Germline CDR1 LGHDT, CDR2 YNNKEL (reference sequence). Trimming took 5 bases from V and 1 from J; bases not matched to a gene: 5.

The chain joins TRBV10-3 to TRBJ2-1; 8 bases agree with TRBD1. CDR1 and CDR2 (germline): ENHRY, SYGVKD. V shed 10 bases, J shed 5 bases, and the junction held 4 bases outside the gene matches. CDR3 length: 12 amino acids. CDR3 region: CATADRDNEQFF. The CDR3 coding sequence is TGTGCCACCGCGGACAGGGACAATGAGCAGTTCTTC.

The chain recombines TRBV9 with TRBJ2-2; 8 nucleotides agree with TRBD2. CDR3 length: 15 residues. Germline V gene data show CDR1 as SGDLS and CDR2 as YYNGEE. J was trimmed by 0 bases and V by 2 bases; bases with no gene match: 0. DNA for the CDR3: TGTGCCAGCAGCGTTAGCGGGGCGAACACCGGGGAGCTGTTTTTT. As protein: CASSVSGANTGELFF.

The chain joins TRBV20-1 to TRBJ1-5; 7 bases align to TRBD1. Looked up from germline, CDR1 is DFQATT and CDR2 is SNEGSKA (reference sequence). The trim removed 6 bases at V and 7 bases at J, leaving 6 bases unmatched. CDR3 length equals 12 residues. The CDR3 sequence is CSASTRGQPQHF. In DNA, the CDR3 is TGCAGTGCCAGTACCAGGGGGCAGCCCCAGCATTTT.

This chain connects TRBV28 to TRBJ1-4; 10 bases agree with TRBD1. The CDR3 has 13 residues. Trimming at V came to 10 bases and at J to 6 bases, leaving 5 bases not matched to a gene. Looked up from germline, CDR1 is MDHEN and CDR2 is SYDVKM. The CDR3 DNA reads TGTGCCACCAAGACAGGGGGCCATGAAAAACTGTTTTTT. Translated, it gives CATKTGGHEKLFF.